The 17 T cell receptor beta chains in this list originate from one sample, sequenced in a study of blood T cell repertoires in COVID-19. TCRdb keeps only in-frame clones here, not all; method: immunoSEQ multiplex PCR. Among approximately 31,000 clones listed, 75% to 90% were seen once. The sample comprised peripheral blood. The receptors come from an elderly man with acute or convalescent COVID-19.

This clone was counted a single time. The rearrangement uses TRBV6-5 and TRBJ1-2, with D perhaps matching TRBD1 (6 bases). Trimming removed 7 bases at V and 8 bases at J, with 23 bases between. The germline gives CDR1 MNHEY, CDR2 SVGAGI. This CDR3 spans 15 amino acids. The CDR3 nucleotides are TGTGCCAGCACCTACGCGGGGGCGTTCCATCTGGGCTACACCTTC. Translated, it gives CASTYAGAFHLGYTF.

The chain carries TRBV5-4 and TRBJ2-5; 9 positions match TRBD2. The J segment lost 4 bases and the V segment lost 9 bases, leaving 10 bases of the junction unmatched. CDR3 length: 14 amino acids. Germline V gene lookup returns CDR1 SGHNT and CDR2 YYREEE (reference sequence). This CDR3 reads CATLSGSQGETQYF. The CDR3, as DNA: TGTGCCACCCTTAGCGGGAGTCAAGGAGAGACCCAGTACTTC.

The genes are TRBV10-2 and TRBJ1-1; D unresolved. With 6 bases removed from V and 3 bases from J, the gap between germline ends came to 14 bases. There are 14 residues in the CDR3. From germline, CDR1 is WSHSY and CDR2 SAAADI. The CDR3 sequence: CASSLNAGYTEAFF. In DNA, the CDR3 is TGCGCCAGCAGCCTCAACGCGGGTTACACTGAAGCTTTCTTT.

CDR3 DNA: TGTGCCACCAGTGATACTTTACATGAAAAACTGTTTTTT. It codes for CATSDTLHEKLFF. V gene TRBV24-1 combines with J gene TRBJ1-4; no firm D call. CDR1 is KGHDR and CDR2 is SFDVKD in the germline V gene. V lost 3 bases, J lost 6 bases, and 7 bases lay in between. This CDR3 is 13 amino acids long.

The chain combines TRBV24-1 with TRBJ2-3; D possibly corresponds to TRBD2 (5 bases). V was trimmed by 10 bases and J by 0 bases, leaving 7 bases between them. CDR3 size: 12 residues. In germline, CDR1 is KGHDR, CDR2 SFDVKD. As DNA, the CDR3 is TGTGCCACTCGAGGGAGCACAGATACGCAGTATTTT. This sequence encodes CATRGSTDTQYF.

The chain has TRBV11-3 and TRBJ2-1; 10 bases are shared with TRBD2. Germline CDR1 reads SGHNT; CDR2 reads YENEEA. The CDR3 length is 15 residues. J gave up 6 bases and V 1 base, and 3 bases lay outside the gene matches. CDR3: CASSLGTSGINEQFF. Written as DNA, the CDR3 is TGTGCCAGCAGCTTAGGCACTAGCGGGATCAATGAGCAGTTCTTC.

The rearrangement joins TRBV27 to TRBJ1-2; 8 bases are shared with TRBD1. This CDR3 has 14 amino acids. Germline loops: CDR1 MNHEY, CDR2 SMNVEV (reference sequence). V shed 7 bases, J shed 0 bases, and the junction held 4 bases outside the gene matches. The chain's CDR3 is CASMDREPNYGYTF. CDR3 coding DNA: TGTGCCAGCATGGACAGGGAACCTAACTATGGCTACACCTTC.

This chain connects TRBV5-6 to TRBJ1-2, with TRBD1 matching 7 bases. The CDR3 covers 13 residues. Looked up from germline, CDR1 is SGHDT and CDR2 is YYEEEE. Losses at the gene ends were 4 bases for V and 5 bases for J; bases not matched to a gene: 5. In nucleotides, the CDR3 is TGTGCCAGCAGCGGGACAGAGATATATGGCTACACCTTC. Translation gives CASSGTEIYGYTF. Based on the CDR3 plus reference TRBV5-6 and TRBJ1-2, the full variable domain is DAGVTQSPTHLIKTRGQQVTLRCSPKSGHDTVSWYQQALGQGPQFIFQYYEEEERQRGNFPDRFSGHQFPNYSSELNVNALLLGDSALYLCASSGTEIYGYTFGSGTRLTVV.

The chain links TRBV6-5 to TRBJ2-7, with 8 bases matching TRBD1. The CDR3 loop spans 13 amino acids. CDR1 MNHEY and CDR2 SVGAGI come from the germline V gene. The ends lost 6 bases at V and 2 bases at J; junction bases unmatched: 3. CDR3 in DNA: TGTGCCAGCAGGGGACAGGTGACCTACGAGCAGTACTTC. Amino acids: CASRGQVTYEQYF.

The CDR3 here is CASNPSRVQSALHF. CDR3 nucleotide sequence: TGTGCCAGCAACCCTTCGCGGGTCCAATCAGCCCTCCACTTT. The chain has TRBV28 and TRBJ1-6, with D hard to call. This CDR3 is built from 14 residues. CDR1 is MDHEN and CDR2 is SYDVKM in the germline V gene. Trimming removed 7 bases from V and 14 bases from J, with 21 bases in between.

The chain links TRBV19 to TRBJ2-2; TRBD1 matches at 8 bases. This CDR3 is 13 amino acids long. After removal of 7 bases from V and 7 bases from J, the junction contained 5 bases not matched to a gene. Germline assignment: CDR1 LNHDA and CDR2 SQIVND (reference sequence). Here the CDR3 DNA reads TGTGCCAGTATCCAGGGGGCTAACGGGGAGCTGTTTTTT. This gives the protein CASIQGANGELFF.

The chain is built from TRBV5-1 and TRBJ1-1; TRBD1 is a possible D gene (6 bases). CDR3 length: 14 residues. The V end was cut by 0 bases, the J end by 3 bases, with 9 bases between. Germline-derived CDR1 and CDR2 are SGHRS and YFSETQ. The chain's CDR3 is CASSLAGTYTEAFF. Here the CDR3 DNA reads TGCGCCAGCAGCTTGGCAGGGACATACACTGAAGCTTTCTTT.

The CDR3 DNA reads TGTGCCAGCAGCTTGGACAGGGGGCCCCAGAAGGAACTGTTTTTT. This translates into CASSLDRGPQKELFF. This rearrangement joins TRBV11-3 to TRBJ1-4, with 11 bases lining up with TRBD1. V dropped 3 bases and J dropped 12; count of bases not matched to a gene: 9. Germline CDR1 SGHNT, CDR2 YENEEA. This CDR3 region has 15 residues.

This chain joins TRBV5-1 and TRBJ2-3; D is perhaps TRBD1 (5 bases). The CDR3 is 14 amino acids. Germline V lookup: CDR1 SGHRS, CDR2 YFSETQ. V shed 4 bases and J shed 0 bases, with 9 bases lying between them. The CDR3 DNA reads TGCGCCAGCAGCACAGGAGATAGCACAGATACGCAGTATTTT. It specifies CASSTGDSTDTQYF.

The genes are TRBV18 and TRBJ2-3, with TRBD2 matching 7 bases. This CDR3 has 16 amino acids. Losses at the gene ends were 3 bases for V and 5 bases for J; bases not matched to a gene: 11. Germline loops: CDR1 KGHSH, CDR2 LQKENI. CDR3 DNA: TGTGCCAGCTCACCTTCGGGGAGCGGGGCGGGAGATACGCAGTATTTT. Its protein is CASSPSGSGAGDTQYF.

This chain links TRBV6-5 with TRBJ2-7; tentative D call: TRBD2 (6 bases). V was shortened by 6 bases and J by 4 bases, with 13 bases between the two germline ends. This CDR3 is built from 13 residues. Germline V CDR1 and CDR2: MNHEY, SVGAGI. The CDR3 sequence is CASSRGTLYEQYF. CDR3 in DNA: TGTGCCAGCAGCCGGGGGACCTTATACGAGCAGTACTTC.

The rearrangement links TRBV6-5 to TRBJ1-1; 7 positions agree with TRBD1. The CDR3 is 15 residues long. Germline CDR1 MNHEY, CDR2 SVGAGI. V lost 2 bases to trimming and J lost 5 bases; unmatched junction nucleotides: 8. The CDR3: CASSYRAGGGTEAFF. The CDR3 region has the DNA TGTGCCAGCAGTTACAGGGCAGGGGGAGGTACTGAAGCTTTCTTT.